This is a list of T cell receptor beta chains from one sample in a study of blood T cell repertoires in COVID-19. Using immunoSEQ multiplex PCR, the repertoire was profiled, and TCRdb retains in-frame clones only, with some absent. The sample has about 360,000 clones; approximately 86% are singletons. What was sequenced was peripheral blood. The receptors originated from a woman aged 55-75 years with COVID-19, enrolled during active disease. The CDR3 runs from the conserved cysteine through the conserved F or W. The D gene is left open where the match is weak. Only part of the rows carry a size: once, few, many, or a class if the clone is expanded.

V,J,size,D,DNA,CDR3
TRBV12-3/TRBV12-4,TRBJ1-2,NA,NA,TGTGCCAGCAACTGGGGGCGAAACTATGGCTACACCTTC,CASNWGRNYGYTF
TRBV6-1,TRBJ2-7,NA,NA,TGTGCCAGCAGTGAAGGGTCAGGGTTTTACGAGCAGTACTTC,CASSEGSGFYEQYF
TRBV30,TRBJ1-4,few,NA,TGTGCCTGGAGTGTAAGGGGTTACGATGAAAAACTGTTTTTT,CAWSVRGYDEKLFF
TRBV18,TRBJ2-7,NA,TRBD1,TGTGCCAGCTCACCCGCGAGGACAGGGTCCGACGAGCAGTACTTC,CASSPARTGSDEQYF
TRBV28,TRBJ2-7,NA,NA,TGTGCCAGCAGTTTACGGTTCCGGGTTTACGAGCAGTACTTC,CASSLRFRVYEQYF
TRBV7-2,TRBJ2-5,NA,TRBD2,TGTGCCAGCAGCTTAGATCAGCGGGGGGAGACCCAGTACTTC,CASSLDQRGETQYF
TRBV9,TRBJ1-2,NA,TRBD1,TGTGCCAGCAGCCCCTACGGACAGGGGGCAGTGGCTGGCTACACCTTC,CASSPYGQGAVAGYTF
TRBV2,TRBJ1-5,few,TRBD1,TGTGCCAGTTCGGTGGGGACAGCTAGCAATCAGCCCCAGCATTTT,CASSVGTASNQPQHF
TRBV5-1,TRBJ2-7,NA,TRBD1,TGCGCCAGCAGCTTGGAGGGACAGTTCTACGAGCAGTACTTC,CASSLEGQFYEQYF
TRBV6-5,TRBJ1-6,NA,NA,TGTGCCAGCAGGAAGACAGGCGCCTTGGGTTCACCCCTCCACTTT,CASRKTGALGSPLHF
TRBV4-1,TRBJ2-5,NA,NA,TGCGCCAGCAGCGTACGCGGCGGGAAAGAGACCCAGTACTTC,CASSVRGGKETQYF
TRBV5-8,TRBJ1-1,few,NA,TGTGCCAGCAGCCGCGACAGGAACACTGAAGCTTTCTTT,CASSRDRNTEAFF
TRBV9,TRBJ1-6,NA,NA,TGTGCCAGCAGCGTTCTTTCGGGGAACTCACCCCTCCACTTT,CASSVLSGNSPLHF
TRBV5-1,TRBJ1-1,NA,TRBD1,TGCGCCAGCAGCTTACTCCCTGGACAGGGAAGAATGAACACTGAAGCTTTCTTT,CASSLLPGQGRMNTEAFF